This T cell receptor beta chain was retrieved from a study of T cell responses to AZD1222 COVID-19 vaccine. V was trimmed by 1 base and J by 3 bases, leaving 4 bases between them. Germline CDR1 and CDR2: SGHAT and FQNNGV. This CDR3 is built from 13 residues. Here immunoSEQ multiplex PCR was the method, and the copy in TCRdb shows in-frame clones only, minus some. The data show tens of thousands of clones, with around four fifths seen just once and roughly 20% held by the top ten. The sequenced sample was peripheral blood, obtained on day 0 of AZD1222 vaccination. The genes are TRBV11-2 and TRBJ1-5; D is unresolved. This sequence originates from an adult in good health. The CDR3: CASSLGHNQPQHF. The CDR3 DNA reads as TGTGCCAGCAGCTTAGGACACAATCAGCCCCAGCATTTT.